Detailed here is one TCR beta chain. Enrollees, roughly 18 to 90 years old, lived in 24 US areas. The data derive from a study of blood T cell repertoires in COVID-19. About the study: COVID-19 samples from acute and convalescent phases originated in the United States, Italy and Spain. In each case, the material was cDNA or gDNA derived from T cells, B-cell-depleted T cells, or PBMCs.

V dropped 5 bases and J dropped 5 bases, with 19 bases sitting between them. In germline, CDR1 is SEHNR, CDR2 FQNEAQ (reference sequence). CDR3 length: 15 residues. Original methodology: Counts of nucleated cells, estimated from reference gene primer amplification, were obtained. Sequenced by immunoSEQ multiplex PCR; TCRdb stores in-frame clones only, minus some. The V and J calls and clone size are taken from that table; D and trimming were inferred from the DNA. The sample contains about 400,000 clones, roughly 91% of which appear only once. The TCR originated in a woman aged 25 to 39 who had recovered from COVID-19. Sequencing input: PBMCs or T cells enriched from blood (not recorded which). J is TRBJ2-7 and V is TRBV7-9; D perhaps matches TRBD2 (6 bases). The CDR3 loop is CASSETTSPGDEQYF. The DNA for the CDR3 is TGTGCCAGCAGCGAGACGACCTCCCCGGGAGACGAGCAGTACTTC. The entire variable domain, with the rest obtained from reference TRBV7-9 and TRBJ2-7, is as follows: DTGVSQNPRHKITKRGQNVTFRCDPISEHNRLYWYRQTLGQGPEFLTYFQNEAQLEKSRLLSDRFSAERPKGSFSTLEIQRTEQGDSAMYLCASSETTSPGDEQYFGPGTRLTVT.